This T cell receptor beta chain was profiled in a study of blood T cell repertoires in COVID-19. Study-wide background: Samples came from the United States, Italy and Spain, spanning acute and convalescent COVID-19. PBMCs, B-cell-depleted T cells, or T cells provided the cDNA or gDNA that made up the material.

Germline V CDR1 and CDR2: MNHEY, SVGAGI. The CDR3 contains 14 residues. The V end was cut by 5 bases, the J end by 5 bases, with 15 bases between. Per the original data handling: Amplification of reference gene primers was used by the study to estimate nucleated cell counts. Repertoires were generated with immunoSEQ multiplex PCR, while TCRdb's copy carries only in-frame clones and drops some. For V, J and clone size, that table is used; D and trimming come from the DNA. This sample has 97,000 or so clones, with roughly 82% found just once. Sequencing input: peripheral blood. The chain employs TRBV6-5 and TRBJ1-1; maybe TRBD1 (6 bases). The receptor was derived from an elderly man with acute or convalescent COVID-19. The CDR3 loop reads CASSPPGADTEAFF. Here the CDR3 DNA reads TGTGCCAGCAGTCCGCCAGGGGCGGATACTGAAGCTTTCTTT.